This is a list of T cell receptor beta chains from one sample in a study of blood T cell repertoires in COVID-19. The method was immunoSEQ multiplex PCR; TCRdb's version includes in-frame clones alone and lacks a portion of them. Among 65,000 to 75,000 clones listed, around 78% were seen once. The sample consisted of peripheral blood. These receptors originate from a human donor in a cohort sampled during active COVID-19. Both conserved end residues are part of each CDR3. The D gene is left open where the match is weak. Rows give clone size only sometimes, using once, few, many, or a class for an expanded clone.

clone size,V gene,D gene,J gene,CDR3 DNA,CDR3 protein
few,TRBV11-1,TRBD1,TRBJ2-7,TGTGCCAGCAGCGGGACAGAGATCTCCTACGAGCAGTACTTC,CASSGTEISYEQYF
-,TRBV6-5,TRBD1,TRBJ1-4,TGTGCCAGCCAGCTGTTAGGGGGCAATGAAAAACTGTTTTTT,CASQLLGGNEKLFF
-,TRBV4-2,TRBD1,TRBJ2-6,TGTGCCAGCAGCCAAGAACCGGGACAGGGGTCCTCTGGGGCCAACGTCCTGACTTTC,CASSQEPGQGSSGANVLTF
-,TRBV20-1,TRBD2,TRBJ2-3,TGCAGTGCTAGTCCCTTAACTAGCGGGACGAGGTGGGACACAGATACGCAGTATTTT,CSASPLTSGTRWDTDTQYF
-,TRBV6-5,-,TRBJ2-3,TGTGCCACCACCTTAGCGCCTAGCACAGATACGCAGTATTTT,CATTLAPSTDTQYF
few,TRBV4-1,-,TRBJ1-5,TGCGCCAGCAGCCAAGCGACAACAGCTGATCAGCCCCAGCATTTT,CASSQATTADQPQHF
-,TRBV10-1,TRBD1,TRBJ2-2,TGCGCCAGCAGTGAGGACAGGGCGTTTGGCGGGGAGCTGTTTTTT,CASSEDRAFGGELFF
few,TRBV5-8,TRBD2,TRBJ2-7,TGTGCCAGCAGCTTTAGACTAGCGCCTACCTACGAGCAGTACTTC,CASSFRLAPTYEQYF
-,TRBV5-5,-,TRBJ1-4,TGTGCCAGCAGCCTCGCTTCGAGGGAAAAACTGTTTTTT,CASSLASREKLFF
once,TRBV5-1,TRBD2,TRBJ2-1,TGCGCCAGCAGCCCTAGCGGGAGCTCCTACAATGAGCAGTTCTTC,CASSPSGSSYNEQFF
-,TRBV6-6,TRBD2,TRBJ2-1,TGTGCCAGCAGTTCCGCATCTAGCGGGAGTTTAGATGAGCAGTTCTTC,CASSSASSGSLDEQFF
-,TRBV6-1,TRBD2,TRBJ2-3,TGTGCCAGCAGTGAAGCGGGAGGGGAAGATACGCAGTATTTT,CASSEAGGEDTQYF
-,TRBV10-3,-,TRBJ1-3,TGTGCCATCAGCCGACAGACAGTCTCTGGAAACACCATATATTTT,CAISRQTVSGNTIYF
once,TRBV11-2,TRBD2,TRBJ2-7,TGTGCCAGCAGCTTATTACTGTCGGGAGGGCCAGGCGAGCAGTACTTC,CASSLLLSGGPGEQYF
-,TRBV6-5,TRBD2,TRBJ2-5,TGTGCCAGCAGCCCGGGACTAGCGACGGAGACCCAGTACTTC,CASSPGLATETQYF
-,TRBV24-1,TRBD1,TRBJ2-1,TGTGCCACCCAGGACAGGGTGTACAATGAGCAGTTCTTC,CATQDRVYNEQFF
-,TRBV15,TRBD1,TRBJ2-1,TGTGCCACCAGCAGAGGCGGGACAGGGGGCGATGAGCAGTTCTTC,CATSRGGTGGDEQFF
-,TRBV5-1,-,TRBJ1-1,TGCGCCAGCAGCAGGGTAGGGGGTACTGAAGCTTTCTTT,CASSRVGGTEAFF
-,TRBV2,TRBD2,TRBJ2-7,TGTGCCAGCAGTGCGTTAGCGGGGGCCTACGAGCAGTACTTC,CASSALAGAYEQYF
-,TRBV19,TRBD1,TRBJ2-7,TGTGCCAGTAGTGGACCGGGACAGTACTCCTACGAGCAGTACTTC,CASSGPGQYSYEQYF
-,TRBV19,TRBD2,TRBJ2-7,TGTGCCAGTAATAGGGGCGGGAGCGGTCGGAACGAGCAGTACTTC,CASNRGGSGRNEQYF
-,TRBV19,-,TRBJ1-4,TGTGCCAGTAGTATTTTCATTGCAACTAATGAAAAACTGTTTTTT,CASSIFIATNEKLFF
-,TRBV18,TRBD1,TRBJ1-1,TGTGCCAGCTCACCTGGGACAGCAGACACTGAAGCTTTCTTT,CASSPGTADTEAFF
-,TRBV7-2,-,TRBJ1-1,TGTGCCAGCAGCTTAGGACAGAACACTGAAGCTTTCTTT,CASSLGQNTEAFF
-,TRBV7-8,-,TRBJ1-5,TGTGCCAGCAGCCCCCGTGACCGTTCCGGGCAGCCCCAGCATTTT,CASSPRDRSGQPQHF
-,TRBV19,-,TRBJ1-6,TGTGCCAGTAGGAACATAGCGGATAATTCACCCCTCCACTTT,CASRNIADNSPLHF
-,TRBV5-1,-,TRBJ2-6,TGCGCCAGCAGCGCGTCCTCTGGGGCCAACGTCCTGACTTTC,CASSASSGANVLTF
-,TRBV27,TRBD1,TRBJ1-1,TGTGCCAGCAGCTGGGGTGACAGGGACACTGAAGCTTTCTTT,CASSWGDRDTEAFF
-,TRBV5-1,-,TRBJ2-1,TGCGCCAGCAGCTTCGATCGGGGACTTTACAATGAGCAGTTCTTC,CASSFDRGLYNEQFF
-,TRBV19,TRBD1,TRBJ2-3,TGTGCCAGTAGTCCGGGACAGAGCACAGATACGCAGTATTTT,CASSPGQSTDTQYF
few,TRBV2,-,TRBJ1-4,TGTGCCAGCACCAGTCGGGGGGGCGCAGGGGAAAAACTGTTTTTT,CASTSRGGAGEKLFF
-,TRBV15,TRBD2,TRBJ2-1,TGTGCCACCAGCAGAGGGCGCGGGGGGCAGTTCTTC,CATSRGRGGQFF